The source of this TCR beta chain is a study of metastatic and nonmetastatic thyroid tumors. Study as a whole: It was across blood and tumor or nodule tissue from malignant and benign thyroid patients that repertoires were compared. Study-wide points: In blood and tumor, TCR beta diversity was reportedly significantly higher in malignant thyroid tumors than in benign nodules.

Methods used by the authors: Between-group CDR3 differences, defined by clinicopathological status, yielded a distant-metastasis classifier for papillary thyroid cancer. TCRdb reanalyzed the PCR reads via MiXCR. These V and J calls originate from TCRdb's pipeline instead of the authors' own analysis. The data show just over 15,000 clones, roughly 4% seen once. On this clone itself: Its cognate antigen is unknown.

Each patient came to thyroid surgery without any prior treatment (of any kind). Sequenced material: tumor tissue. The TCR comes from a female donor with papillary thyroid cancer or a benign thyroid nodule (not recorded which). Some clones in this sample may be carry-over from other donors' samples.

CDR3 amino acids: CSATGSRSYNEQFF. DNA of the CDR3: TGCAGTGCAACGGGCAGCCGCTCCTACAATGAGCAGTTCTTC. The chain carries TRBV20-1 and TRBJ2-1; no reliable D call. Germline CDR1 reads DFQATT; CDR2 reads SNEGSKA (reference sequence). CDR3 length: 14 amino acids. V dropped 6 bases and J dropped 0 bases, with 12 bases sitting between them.